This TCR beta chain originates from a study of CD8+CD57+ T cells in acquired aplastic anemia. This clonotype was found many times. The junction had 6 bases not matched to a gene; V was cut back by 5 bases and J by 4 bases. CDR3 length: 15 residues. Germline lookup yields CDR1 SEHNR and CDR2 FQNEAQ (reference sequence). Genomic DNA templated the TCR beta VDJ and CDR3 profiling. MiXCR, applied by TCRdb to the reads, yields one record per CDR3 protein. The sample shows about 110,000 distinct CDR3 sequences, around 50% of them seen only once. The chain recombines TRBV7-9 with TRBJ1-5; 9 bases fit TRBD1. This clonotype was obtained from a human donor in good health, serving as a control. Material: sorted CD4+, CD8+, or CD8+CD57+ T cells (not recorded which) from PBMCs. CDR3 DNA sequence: TGTGCCAGCAGCCCTCCCGGGACAGGGAATCAGCCCCAGCATTTT. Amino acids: CASSPPGTGNQPQHF. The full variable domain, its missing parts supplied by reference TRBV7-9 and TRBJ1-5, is DTGVSQNPRHKITKRGQNVTFRCDPISEHNRLYWYRQTLGQGPEFLTYFQNEAQLEKSRLLSDRFSAERPKGSFSTLEIQRTEQGDSAMYLCASSPPGTGNQPQHFGDGTRLSIL.